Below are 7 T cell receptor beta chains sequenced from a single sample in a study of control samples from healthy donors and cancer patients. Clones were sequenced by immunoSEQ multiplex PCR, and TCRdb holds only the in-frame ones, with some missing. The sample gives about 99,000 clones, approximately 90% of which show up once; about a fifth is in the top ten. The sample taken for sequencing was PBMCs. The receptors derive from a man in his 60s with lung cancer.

CDR3 sequence (DNA): TGTGCTAGTGGAACTCGGACAGGGGGCACAGATCAATATAGCCATCTCTATAATTCACCCCTCCACTTT. Its protein is CASGTRTGGTDQYSHLYNSPLHF. The chain has TRBV12-5 and TRBJ1-6, with 11 bases identical to TRBD1. Trimming cost V 6 bases and J 3 bases; bases outside gene matches: 25. The length of the CDR3 is 23 residues. CDR1 is LGHNT and CDR2 is FRNRAP in the germline V gene.

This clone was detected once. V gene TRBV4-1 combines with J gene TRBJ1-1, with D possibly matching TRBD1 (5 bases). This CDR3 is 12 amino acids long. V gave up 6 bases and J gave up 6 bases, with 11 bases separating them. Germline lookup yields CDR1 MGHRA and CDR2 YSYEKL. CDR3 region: CASSGRAAEAFF. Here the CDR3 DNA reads TGCGCCAGCAGTGGCAGGGCGGCTGAAGCTTTCTTT.

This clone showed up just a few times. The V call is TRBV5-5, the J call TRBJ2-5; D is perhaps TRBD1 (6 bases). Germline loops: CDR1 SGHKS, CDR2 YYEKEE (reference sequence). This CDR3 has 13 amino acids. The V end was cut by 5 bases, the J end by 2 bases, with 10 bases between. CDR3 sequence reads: CASRKGQQETQYF. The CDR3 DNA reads TGTGCCAGCAGAAAAGGACAGCAAGAGACCCAGTACTTC.

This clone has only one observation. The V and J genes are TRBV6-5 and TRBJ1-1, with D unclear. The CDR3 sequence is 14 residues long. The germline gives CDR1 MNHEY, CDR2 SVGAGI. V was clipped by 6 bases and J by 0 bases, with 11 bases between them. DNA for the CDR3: TGTGCCAGCAGCGACCCCAGGATGAACACTGAAGCTTTCTTT. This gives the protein CASSDPRMNTEAFF.

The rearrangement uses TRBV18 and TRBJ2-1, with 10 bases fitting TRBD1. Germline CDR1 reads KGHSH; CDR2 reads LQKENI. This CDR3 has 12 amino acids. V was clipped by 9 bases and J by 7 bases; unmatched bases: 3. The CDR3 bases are TGTGCCAGTCCGGGACAGGGGAATGAGCAGTTCTTC. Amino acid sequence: CASPGQGNEQFF.

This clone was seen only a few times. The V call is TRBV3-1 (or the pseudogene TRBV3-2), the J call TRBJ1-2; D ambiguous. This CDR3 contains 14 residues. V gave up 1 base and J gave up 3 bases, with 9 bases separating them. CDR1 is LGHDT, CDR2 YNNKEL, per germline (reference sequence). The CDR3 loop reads CASSQAAGDYGYTF. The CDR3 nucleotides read TGTGCCAGCAGCCAAGCGGCTGGGGACTATGGCTACACCTTC.

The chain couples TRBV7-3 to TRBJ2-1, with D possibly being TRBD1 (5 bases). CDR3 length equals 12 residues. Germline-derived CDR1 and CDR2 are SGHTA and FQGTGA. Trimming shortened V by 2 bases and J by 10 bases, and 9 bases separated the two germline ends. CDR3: CASSLSGQEQFF. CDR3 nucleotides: TGTGCCAGCAGCTTATCAGGGCAAGAGCAGTTCTTC.